A selection of T cell receptor beta chains follows, all from one sample in a study of CD8 T cells in ankylosing spondylitis. One entry per CDR3 protein, called by TCRdb with MiXCR from the 5' RACE reads. This repertoire shows some 37,000 distinct CDR3 sequences, roughly 11% found once; its top ten account for 20% to 25%. Material for sequencing was synovial fluid, either unsorted or a sorted T cell fraction (not recorded which). The receptors were sampled from a male donor with ankylosing spondylitis. Each CDR3 is given with its conserved first and last residue. The order of the fields is J gene, D gene, V gene, CDR3 length, CDR3 protein. The D gene is left open where the match is weak.

j_gene: TRBJ1-2; d_gene: TRBD1; v_gene: TRBV20-1; len: 12; CDR3aa: CSAREQGDGYTF
j_gene: TRBJ2-7; d_gene: TRBD2; v_gene: TRBV5-6; len: 15; CDR3aa: CASSPGLAGGYEQYF
j_gene: TRBJ1-5; d_gene: TRBD1; v_gene: TRBV12-3/TRBV12-4; len: 14; CDR3aa: CASSSGTGLQPQHF
j_gene: TRBJ2-1; d_gene: TRBD2; v_gene: TRBV29-1; len: 14; CDR3aa: CSGQPSGAYNEQFF
j_gene: TRBJ2-7; d_gene: .; v_gene: TRBV28; len: 16; CDR3aa: CASRPPDPRSYYEQYF
j_gene: TRBJ2-1; d_gene: TRBD2; v_gene: TRBV12-3/TRBV12-4; len: 15; CDR3aa: CASRGTSGMYNEQFF
j_gene: TRBJ2-5; d_gene: .; v_gene: TRBV7-9; len: 16; CDR3aa: CASSASLRGGRETQYF
j_gene: TRBJ2-3; d_gene: TRBD1; v_gene: TRBV29-1; len: 16; CDR3aa: CSVEERTGERPDTQYF
j_gene: TRBJ1-1; d_gene: .; v_gene: TRBV30; len: 11; CDR3aa: CAWNLNTEAFF
j_gene: TRBJ2-3; d_gene: .; v_gene: TRBV6-1; len: 13; CDR3aa: CASRGGAGDTQYF
j_gene: TRBJ2-7; d_gene: TRBD2; v_gene: TRBV2; len: 14; CDR3aa: CASSVGGSSYEQYF
j_gene: TRBJ2-5; d_gene: .; v_gene: TRBV7-2; len: 14; CDR3aa: CASSQNGLKETQYF
j_gene: TRBJ2-1; d_gene: TRBD2; v_gene: TRBV11-1; len: 15; CDR3aa: CASSLRGFSYNEQFF
j_gene: TRBJ2-2; d_gene: .; v_gene: TRBV4-1; len: 16; CDR3aa: CASSQDPGVNTGELFF
j_gene: TRBJ2-7; d_gene: .; v_gene: TRBV12-3/TRBV12-4; len: 12; CDR3aa: CASSSGSYEQYF
j_gene: TRBJ2-7; d_gene: TRBD2; v_gene: TRBV29-1; len: 13; CDR3aa: CSALAGATYEQYF
j_gene: TRBJ1-1; d_gene: TRBD1; v_gene: TRBV10-2; len: 11; CDR3aa: CASSAGTGAFF
j_gene: TRBJ1-1; d_gene: TRBD1; v_gene: TRBV28; len: 13; CDR3aa: CAIGTGRPTEAFF
j_gene: TRBJ2-3; d_gene: .; v_gene: TRBV30; len: 14; CDR3aa: CAWSVGGALDTQYF
j_gene: TRBJ2-3; d_gene: TRBD2; v_gene: TRBV7-2; len: 16; CDR3aa: CASSPKSGSGADTQYF
j_gene: TRBJ2-7; d_gene: TRBD2; v_gene: TRBV4-1; len: 16; CDR3aa: CASSPLGAGGNYEQYF
j_gene: TRBJ2-3; d_gene: TRBD2; v_gene: TRBV6-2/TRBV6-3; len: 14; CDR3aa: CASGTSGTADTQYF
j_gene: TRBJ2-3; d_gene: .; v_gene: TRBV4-1; len: 13; CDR3aa: CASSLTGQTTQYF
j_gene: TRBJ2-7; d_gene: TRBD2; v_gene: TRBV5-1; len: 15; CDR3aa: CASSPAGVRNYEQYF
j_gene: TRBJ2-7; d_gene: TRBD1; v_gene: TRBV20-1; len: 15; CDR3aa: CSARKGQGGSYEQYF
j_gene: TRBJ1-1; d_gene: .; v_gene: TRBV19; len: 15; CDR3aa: CASKTPGVENTEAFF
j_gene: TRBJ2-1; d_gene: TRBD2; v_gene: TRBV11-1; len: 13; CDR3aa: CASEPGLGNEQFF
j_gene: TRBJ1-2; d_gene: .; v_gene: TRBV12-3/TRBV12-4; len: 12; CDR3aa: CASTLGGAGYTF
j_gene: TRBJ2-2; d_gene: .; v_gene: TRBV2; len: 16; CDR3aa: CASSDPQGGATGELFF
j_gene: TRBJ2-1; d_gene: TRBD1; v_gene: TRBV18; len: 16; CDR3aa: CASSPMGQRRINEQFF
j_gene: TRBJ2-1; d_gene: TRBD1; v_gene: TRBV23-1; len: 12; CDR3aa: CASSRQGHYEFF
j_gene: TRBJ1-5; d_gene: .; v_gene: TRBV24-1; len: 14; CDR3aa: CATSDTRPNQPQHF
j_gene: TRBJ2-1; d_gene: TRBD1; v_gene: TRBV6-4; len: 21; CDR3aa: CASSHSPIGTGRRSSYNEQFF
j_gene: TRBJ2-6; d_gene: TRBD2; v_gene: TRBV20-1; len: 16; CDR3aa: CSASGSGDSGANVLTF
j_gene: TRBJ1-1; d_gene: TRBD1; v_gene: TRBV4-2; len: 15; CDR3aa: CASSLGTGLDTEAFF
j_gene: TRBJ2-2; d_gene: .; v_gene: TRBV29-1; len: 13; CDR3aa: CSVVVGAGGELFF
j_gene: TRBJ2-2; d_gene: .; v_gene: TRBV3-1; len: 15; CDR3aa: CASSPPFVASGELFF
j_gene: TRBJ2-5; d_gene: .; v_gene: TRBV7-7; len: 16; CDR3aa: CASSSGRTTSQETQYF
j_gene: TRBJ1-5; d_gene: .; v_gene: TRBV6-5; len: 18; CDR3aa: CASSLSDSPLLSNQPQHF
j_gene: TRBJ1-1; d_gene: TRBD1; v_gene: TRBV12-3/TRBV12-4; len: 14; CDR3aa: CASTRTGMNTEAFF
j_gene: TRBJ2-7; d_gene: TRBD1; v_gene: TRBV7-8; len: 15; CDR3aa: CASRPYSGQGGEQYF